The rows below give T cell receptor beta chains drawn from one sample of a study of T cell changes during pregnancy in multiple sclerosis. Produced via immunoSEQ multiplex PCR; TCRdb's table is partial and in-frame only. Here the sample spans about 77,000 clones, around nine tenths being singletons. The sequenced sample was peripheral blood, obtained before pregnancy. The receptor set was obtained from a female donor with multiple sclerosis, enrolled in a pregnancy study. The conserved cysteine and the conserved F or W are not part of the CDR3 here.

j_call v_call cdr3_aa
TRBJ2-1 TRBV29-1 SVERTGAYNEQF
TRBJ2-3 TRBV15 ATSRGAGDTDTQY
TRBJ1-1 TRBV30 AWTARGTVLNTEAF
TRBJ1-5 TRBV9 ASSVRYGQGFWPQH
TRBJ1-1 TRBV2 ASTGLMNTEAF
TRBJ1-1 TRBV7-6 ASSRQGKGVEAF
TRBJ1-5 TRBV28 ASSATGTGRHQPQH
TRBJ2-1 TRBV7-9 ASSPGRVRWNEQF
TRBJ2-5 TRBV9 ASSVVPGETQY
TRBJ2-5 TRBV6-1 ASSGTSGGAETQY
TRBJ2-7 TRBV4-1 ASSQDQHGRDEQY
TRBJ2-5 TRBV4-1 ASSASGPSYQETQY
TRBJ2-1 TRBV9 ASSPGLSGGAVDEQF